The rows below give T cell receptor beta chains drawn from one sample of a study of blood T cells in healthy people across ages. One entry per CDR3 protein, called by TCRdb with MiXCR from the 5' RACE reads. This sample has about 1,600,000 distinct CDR3 sequences, with approximately 40% found just once. Sequencing was done on a sample of blood. The receptors here all came from a woman aged 18-29 years in good health. The CDR3 runs from the conserved cysteine through the conserved F or W. Each record gives: V gene, D gene, clone size, J gene, CDR3 DNA, CDR3 protein. The D gene is left open where the match is weak. Expanded clones get a size class; other rows say once, few or many, or leave the size out.

v_gene: TRBV10-3; d_gene: TRBD1; abundance: few; j_gene: TRBJ2-1; CDR3nt: TGTGCCATCAGTCCCGGGGTCGGGACAGGTAATGAGCAGTTCTTC; CDR3aa: CAISPGVGTGNEQFF
v_gene: TRBV29-1; d_gene: -; abundance: few; j_gene: TRBJ1-2; CDR3nt: TGCAGCGTCGCCCGTGGTGGGAACTATGGCTACACCTTC; CDR3aa: CSVARGGNYGYTF
v_gene: TRBV20-1; d_gene: TRBD2; abundance: -; j_gene: TRBJ2-7; CDR3nt: TGCAGTGCTAGAGCTAGGGCGGGGGTGCCCGGTGAGCAGTACTTC; CDR3aa: CSARARAGVPGEQYF
v_gene: TRBV20-1; d_gene: -; abundance: few; j_gene: TRBJ2-1; CDR3nt: TGCAGTGCCAAGGGACTGGATGTCTACAATGAGCAGTTCTTC; CDR3aa: CSAKGLDVYNEQFF
v_gene: TRBV27; d_gene: TRBD2; abundance: -; j_gene: TRBJ2-1; CDR3nt: TGTGCCAGCAGCCCCCGGGGGACTAGCGGGGGGTACAATGAGCAGTTCTTC; CDR3aa: CASSPRGTSGGYNEQFF
v_gene: TRBV20-1; d_gene: TRBD2; abundance: -; j_gene: TRBJ2-1; CDR3nt: TGCAGTGCTAGCGCAGTTGGACTAGCGGCCCACAATGAGCAGTTCTTC; CDR3aa: CSASAVGLAAHNEQFF
v_gene: TRBV5-6; d_gene: TRBD1; abundance: -; j_gene: TRBJ1-5; CDR3nt: TGTGCCAGCAGCTTGAACGTACTGAGACAGGGAAGGCCCCAGCATTTT; CDR3aa: CASSLNVLRQGRPQHF
v_gene: TRBV20-1; d_gene: TRBD1; abundance: -; j_gene: TRBJ1-2; CDR3nt: TGCAGTGCTAGAGTGGGACAGGGAGCTAACTATGGCTACACCTTC; CDR3aa: CSARVGQGANYGYTF
v_gene: TRBV21-1; d_gene: -; abundance: few; j_gene: TRBJ1-5; CDR3nt: TGTGCCAGCAGCAGACAGGTACTAAATCAGCCCCAGCATTTT; CDR3aa: CASSRQVLNQPQHF
v_gene: TRBV24-1; d_gene: -; abundance: -; j_gene: TRBJ2-1; CDR3nt: TGTGCCACCAGTGATTCAGACTCTTCGGAGCAGTTCTTC; CDR3aa: CATSDSDSSEQFF
v_gene: TRBV28; d_gene: -; abundance: -; j_gene: TRBJ2-1; CDR3nt: TGTGCCAGCAGTACCAAAACTCCCCGCAAAAACAATGAGCAGTTCTTC; CDR3aa: CASSTKTPRKNNEQFF
v_gene: TRBV6-5; d_gene: TRBD2; abundance: -; j_gene: TRBJ2-1; CDR3nt: TGTGCCAGCAGTTACTCAGGGGCTAGCGGATTCAATGAGCAGTTCTTC; CDR3aa: CASSYSGASGFNEQFF
v_gene: TRBV11-3; d_gene: -; abundance: -; j_gene: TRBJ2-5; CDR3nt: TGTGCCAGCAGCTCCTCCGCAGGGGGGGAGCAGTACTTC; CDR3aa: CASSSSAGGEQYF
v_gene: TRBV7-3; d_gene: TRBD1; abundance: few; j_gene: TRBJ2-7; CDR3nt: TGTGCCAGCAGCCCCCCGACAGGGGGCAATTCCTACGAGCAGTACTTC; CDR3aa: CASSPPTGGNSYEQYF
v_gene: TRBV2; d_gene: TRBD2; abundance: -; j_gene: TRBJ2-3; CDR3nt: TGTGCCAGTCTCGTGGCTAGCGGTAGCACAGATACGCAGTATTTT; CDR3aa: CASLVASGSTDTQYF
v_gene: TRBV7-9; d_gene: -; abundance: many; j_gene: TRBJ2-7; CDR3nt: TGTGCCAGCAGCTTAGACATTTACGAGCAGTACTTC; CDR3aa: CASSLDIYEQYF
v_gene: TRBV7-9; d_gene: -; abundance: few; j_gene: TRBJ2-7; CDR3nt: TGTGCCAGCAGCTTAGGCGCTTGGGGCAGTACCTACGAGCAGTACTTC; CDR3aa: CASSLGAWGSTYEQYF
v_gene: TRBV7-2; d_gene: TRBD2; abundance: -; j_gene: TRBJ2-1; CDR3nt: TGTGCCAGCAGCTTATGGCTAGCGGGAGACAAGCGTGAGCAGTTCTTC; CDR3aa: CASSLWLAGDKREQFF
v_gene: TRBV7-8; d_gene: TRBD1; abundance: -; j_gene: TRBJ1-1; CDR3nt: TGTGCCAGCAGCTTGGAGGGGGACAGTTGGGGGGTGAACACTGAAGCTTTCTTT; CDR3aa: CASSLEGDSWGVNTEAFF
v_gene: TRBV4-1; d_gene: -; abundance: -; j_gene: TRBJ1-4; CDR3nt: TGCGCCAGCAGCCAAGTTCAGGGGATCGGTGAAAAACTGTTTTTT; CDR3aa: CASSQVQGIGEKLFF
v_gene: TRBV20-1; d_gene: -; abundance: few; j_gene: TRBJ2-7; CDR3nt: TGCAGTGCCCCGGGACGGTCCTCCTACGAGCAGTACTTC; CDR3aa: CSAPGRSSYEQYF